Below are 14 T cell receptor beta chains sequenced from a single sample in a study of T cells in Graves' hyperthyroidism and ophthalmopathy (dated by TCRdb to between 2019 and 2020). The receptor library was made with multiplex PCR. Sequenced using an Illumina HiSeq 2000. Amplification of TCR beta CDR3 regions was carried out from RNA transcripts. The first round of RT-PCR for the TCR CDR3 was performed with the HTBI primer set and the Qiagen OneStep RT-PCR kit. The raw public data were reprocessed by TCRdb itself: fastp quality trimming at Q25, MiXCR clonotype calling, in-frame beta chains only. Entries are consolidated by CDR3 protein sequence, retaining the most common genes and DNA. Recorded for this sample are approximately 600,000 distinct CDR3 sequences; 13% to 15% of them occurred a single time. The top ten clones comprise over 6% of the sample. The source material was blood. The receptors shown here come from a woman between 18 and 29 years old with Graves' ophthalmopathy.

This clonotype was counted many times. The chain recombines TRBV27 with TRBJ2-7; D uncertain. There are 15 residues in the CDR3. Germline CDR1 MNHEY, CDR2 SMNVEV (reference sequence). Trimming left V 5 bases short and J 2 bases short, with 16 bases between. For the CDR3, the DNA is TGTGCCAGCAGTCTTCAAGGCGCGGTCGCCTACGAGCAGTACTTC. Translation gives CASSLQGAVAYEQYF.

The CDR3 is CATSDWDEKLFF. The CDR3, as DNA: TGTGCCACCAGTGATTGGGATGAAAAACTGTTTTTT. The J gene is TRBJ1-4, the V gene TRBV24-1; no reliable D call. The V gene lost 2 bases and the J gene lost 6 bases, with 3 bases spanning the gap. Per the germline V gene, CDR1 is KGHDR and CDR2 is SFDVKD. The CDR3 consists of 12 residues.

J is TRBJ2-7 and V is TRBV2; D gene unclear. CDR3 length: 13 residues. The V and J ends lost 0 bases and 7 bases respectively, with 10 bases between them. The germline V gene has CDR1 SNHLY and CDR2 FYNNEI. The CDR3 spells CASSEAGLREQYF. The CDR3 coding sequence is TGTGCCAGCAGTGAAGCAGGCCTTAGAGAGCAGTACTTC.

This clonotype was detected ten times or more. The chain is built from TRBV20-1 and TRBJ2-1, with 13 positions matching TRBD2. Germline V gives CDR1 DFQATT, CDR2 SNEGSKA (reference sequence). V gave up 4 bases and J gave up 5 bases; unmatched junction bases: 2. The CDR3 consists of 14 residues. The CDR3 DNA reads as TGCAGTGCTAAGGGACTAGCGGGACACAATGAGCAGTTCTTC. Translation gives CSAKGLAGHNEQFF.

This clonotype was detected many times. The chain joins TRBV7-3 to TRBJ1-1, with unresolved D. With 0 bases removed from V and 5 bases from J, the gap between germline ends came to 10 bases. The CDR3 consists of 14 residues. Germline V gene data show CDR1 as SGHTA and CDR2 as FQGTGA. The CDR3 bases are TGTGCCAGCAGCTTAACCGGGGATGGGACTGAAGCTTTCTTT. It is translated as CASSLTGDGTEAFF.

The rearrangement links TRBV20-1 to TRBJ2-5; D may correspond to TRBD1 or TRBD2 (7 bases each). Trimming removed 1 base from V and 7 bases from J, with 22 bases in between. Per the germline V gene, CDR1 is DFQATT and CDR2 is SNEGSKA (reference sequence). The CDR3 is made up of 16 amino acids. The CDR3 here is CSARGRAGGAFGTQYF. The CDR3 DNA sequence: TGCAGTGCTAGAGGGAGGGCAGGGGGGGCTTTTGGGACCCAGTACTTC.

This clonotype was seen repeatedly, ten times or more. This chain joins TRBV6-2 or TRBV6-3 and TRBJ2-2; D might be TRBD1 or TRBD2, each matching 5 bases. Germline V gene data show CDR1 as MNHEY and CDR2 as SVGEGT. CDR3 length equals 16 residues. Trimming shortened V by 5 bases and J by 6 bases, and 19 bases separated the two germline ends. The CDR3 spells CASSPWTGGSAGELFF. The CDR3 DNA reads TGTGCCAGCAGTCCCTGGACTGGGGGAAGCGCCGGGGAGCTGTTTTTT.

This clonotype was recorded many times. The chain recombines TRBV6-2 or TRBV6-3 with TRBJ1-2; the D is unclear. V lost 6 bases to trimming and J lost 1 base, with 9 bases between them. CDR3 length: 13 amino acids. The germline gives CDR1 MNHEY, CDR2 SVGEGT. This CDR3 reads CASRSALNYGYTF. CDR3 in DNA: TGTGCCAGCAGAAGCGCCCTTAACTATGGCTACACCTTC.

This clonotype came up many times. The chain carries TRBV29-1 and TRBJ2-7, with unresolved D. The CDR3 runs 15 residues. Trimming left V 0 bases short and J 0 bases short, with 12 bases between. Germline-derived CDR1 and CDR2 are SQVTM and ANQGSEA. The CDR3 is CSVEDGLSSSYEQYF. DNA for the CDR3: TGCAGCGTTGAAGATGGCCTGTCGAGCTCCTACGAGCAGTACTTC.

This clonotype has just a few counts. This chain links TRBV19 with TRBJ1-1, with D hard to call. Germline lookup yields CDR1 LNHDA and CDR2 SQIVND (reference sequence). The V gene lost 7 bases and the J gene lost 1 base, with 10 bases spanning the gap. CDR3 size: 13 residues. The CDR3 region has the DNA TGTGCCAGTAATTGGCGCCCGAACACTGAAGCTTTCTTT. Translation: CASNWRPNTEAFF.

The sample holds one count of this clonotype. This may arise from a read error, as a much more abundant clone is one base away. DNA for the CDR3: TGCAGCGCCGACAGGGGGACGGCTGAAGCTTTCTTT. It is translated as CSADRGTAEAFF. The V and J genes are TRBV29-1 and TRBJ1-1; 9 positions agree with TRBD1. This CDR3 spans 12 amino acids. J lost 6 bases, V lost 7 bases, and 6 bases had no gene match. Germline assignment: CDR1 SQVTM and CDR2 ANQGSEA.

This clonotype was detected only a few times. The chain employs TRBV19 and TRBJ1-3; 9 bases line up with TRBD1. CDR3 size: 15 residues. Germline assignment: CDR1 LNHDA and CDR2 SQIVND (reference sequence). V was clipped by 8 bases and J by 3 bases; unmatched bases: 8. The CDR3 region has the DNA TGTGCCAGTCGCCGGGACAGGGACCATGGAAACACCATATATTTT. It encodes CASRRDRDHGNTIYF. Combining the CDR3 with reference TRBV19 and TRBJ1-3 gives the whole variable domain DGGITQSPKYLFRKEGQNVTLSCEQNLNHDAMYWYRQDPGQGLRLIYYSQIVNDFQKGDIAEGYSVSREKKESFPLTVTSAQKNPTAFYLCASRRDRDHGNTIYFGEGSWLTVV.

In this sample, this clonotype turned up a few times. The J gene is TRBJ2-7, the V gene TRBV10-3, with 7 bases identical to TRBD1. The CDR3 contains 17 residues. V gave up 2 bases and J gave up 2 bases; unmatched junction bases: 12. Germline CDR1 and CDR2: ENHRY and SYGVKD. CDR3 DNA sequence: TGTGCCATCAGTGAGGCCCCCCGGCGCCAGGGGGCCTACGAGCAGTACTTC. Amino acids: CAISEAPRRQGAYEQYF.

This clonotype has a count of ten or more. V gene TRBV4-2 combines with J gene TRBJ2-3; 7 bases map to TRBD2. The CDR3 loop spans 16 amino acids. V lost 2 bases to trimming and J lost 2 bases; unmatched junction nucleotides: 7. Germline V gene data show CDR1 as LGHNA and CDR2 as YNFKEQ. CDR3 amino acids: CASSQPELADTDTQYF. The CDR3 DNA is TGTGCCAGCAGCCAACCCGAGCTAGCGGACACAGATACGCAGTATTTT.